Sequencing of this TCR beta chain was carried out in a study of blood T cell repertoires in COVID-19. In germline, CDR1 is MNHEY, CDR2 SMNVEV (reference sequence). V dropped 7 bases and J dropped 0 bases, with 13 bases sitting between them. The CDR3 runs 15 residues. Original handling: Cell counts per sample came from amplifying reference gene primers. This table comes from immunoSEQ multiplex PCR, and its TCRdb copy is limited to in-frame clones, with some not included. Clone size and V and J calls were adopted from that table, with D and trimming inferred from the DNA. The sample consists of some 80,000 clones, under 95% of them appearing once.

V and J are TRBV27 and TRBJ2-1, with D perhaps matching TRBD1 (6 bases). The specimen was peripheral blood. The sequence came from an elderly woman with active or convalescent COVID-19. CDR3 sequence reads: CASTPGTSSYNEQFF. CDR3 DNA sequence: TGTGCCAGCACCCCCGGGACAAGCTCCTACAATGAGCAGTTCTTC.